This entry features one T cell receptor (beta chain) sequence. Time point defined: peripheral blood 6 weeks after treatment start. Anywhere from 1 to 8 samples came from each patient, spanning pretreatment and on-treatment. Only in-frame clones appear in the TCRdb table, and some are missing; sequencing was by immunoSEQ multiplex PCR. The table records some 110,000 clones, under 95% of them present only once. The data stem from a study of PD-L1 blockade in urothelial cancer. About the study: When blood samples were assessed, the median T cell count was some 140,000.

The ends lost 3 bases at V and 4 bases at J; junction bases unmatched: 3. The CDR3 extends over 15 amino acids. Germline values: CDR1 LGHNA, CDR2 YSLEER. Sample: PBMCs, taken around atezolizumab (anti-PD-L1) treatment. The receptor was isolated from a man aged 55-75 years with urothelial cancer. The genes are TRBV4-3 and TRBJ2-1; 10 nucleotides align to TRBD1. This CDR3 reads CASSHRDRGYNEQFF. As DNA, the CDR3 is TGCGCCAGCAGCCACCGGGACAGGGGATACAATGAGCAGTTCTTC.